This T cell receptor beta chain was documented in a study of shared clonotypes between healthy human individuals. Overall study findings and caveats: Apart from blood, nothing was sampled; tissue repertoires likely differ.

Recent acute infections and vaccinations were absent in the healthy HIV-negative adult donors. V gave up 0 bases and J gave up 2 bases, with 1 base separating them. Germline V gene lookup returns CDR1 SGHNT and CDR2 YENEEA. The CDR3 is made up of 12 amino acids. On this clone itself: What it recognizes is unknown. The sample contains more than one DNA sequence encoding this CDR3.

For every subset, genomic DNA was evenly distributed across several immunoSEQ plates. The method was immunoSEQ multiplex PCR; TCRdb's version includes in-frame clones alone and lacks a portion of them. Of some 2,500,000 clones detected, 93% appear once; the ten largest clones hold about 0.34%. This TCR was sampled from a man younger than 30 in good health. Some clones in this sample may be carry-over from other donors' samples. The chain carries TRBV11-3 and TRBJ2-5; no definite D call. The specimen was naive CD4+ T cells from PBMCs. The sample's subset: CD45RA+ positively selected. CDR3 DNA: TGTGCCAGCAGCTTAGATCAAGAGACCCAGTACTTC. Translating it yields CASSLDQETQYF.